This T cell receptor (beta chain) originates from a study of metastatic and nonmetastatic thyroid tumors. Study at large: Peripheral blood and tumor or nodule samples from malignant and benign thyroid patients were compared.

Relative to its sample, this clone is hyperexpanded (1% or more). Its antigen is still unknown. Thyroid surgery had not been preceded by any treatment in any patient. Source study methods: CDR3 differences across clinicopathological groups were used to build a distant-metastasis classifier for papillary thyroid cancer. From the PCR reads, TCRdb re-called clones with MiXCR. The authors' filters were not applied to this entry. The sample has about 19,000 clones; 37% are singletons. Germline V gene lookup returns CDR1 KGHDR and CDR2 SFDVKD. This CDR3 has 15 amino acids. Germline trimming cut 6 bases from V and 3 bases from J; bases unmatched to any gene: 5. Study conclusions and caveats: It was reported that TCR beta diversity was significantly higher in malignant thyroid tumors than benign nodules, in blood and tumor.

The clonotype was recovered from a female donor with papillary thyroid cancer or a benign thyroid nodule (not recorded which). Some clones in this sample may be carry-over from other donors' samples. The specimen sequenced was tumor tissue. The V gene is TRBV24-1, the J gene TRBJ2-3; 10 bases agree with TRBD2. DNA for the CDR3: TGTGCCACCAGTTCGACTAGCGGGCGGACAGATACGCAGTATTTT. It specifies CATSSTSGRTDTQYF.